There are many counts of the clone carrying this T cell receptor beta chain. In germline, CDR1 is SGHVS, CDR2 FQNEAQ. V shed 1 base and J shed 1 base, with 10 bases lying between them. The CDR3 covers 15 residues. The sample belongs to a study of T cells after yellow fever vaccination. Study overall: Flow sorting relied on CD3, CD45RA, CCR7 and CD95 to obtain EM, EMRA, CM and Tscm memory subsets.

Findings and caveats of the study: CD4 and CD8 compartments shared a small share of clonotypes.

The authors made TCR cDNA by 5'RACE template switching, adding a universal primer site and UMIs. Each CDR3 protein is one row after TCRdb ran MiXCR on the 5' RACE reads. Among 20,000 to 25,000 distinct CDR3 sequences, 5.2% were seen once, and the ten largest hold around 20%. The specimen comprised PBMCs, either bulk or a sorted T-cell subset (CD4+, CD8+, memory, or dextramer-sorted; not recorded which), sampled more than 35 days after the first yellow fever vaccination. The TCR originated in a man aged 18 to 35 who received the YFV17D yellow fever vaccine. This rearrangement joins TRBV7-8 to TRBJ1-1, with a tentative D call TRBD1 (5 bases). CDR3 nucleotides: TGTGCCAGCAGCTTAGGTCCAGGGCCGAACACTGAAGCTTTCTTT. Translated, it gives CASSLGPGPNTEAFF.